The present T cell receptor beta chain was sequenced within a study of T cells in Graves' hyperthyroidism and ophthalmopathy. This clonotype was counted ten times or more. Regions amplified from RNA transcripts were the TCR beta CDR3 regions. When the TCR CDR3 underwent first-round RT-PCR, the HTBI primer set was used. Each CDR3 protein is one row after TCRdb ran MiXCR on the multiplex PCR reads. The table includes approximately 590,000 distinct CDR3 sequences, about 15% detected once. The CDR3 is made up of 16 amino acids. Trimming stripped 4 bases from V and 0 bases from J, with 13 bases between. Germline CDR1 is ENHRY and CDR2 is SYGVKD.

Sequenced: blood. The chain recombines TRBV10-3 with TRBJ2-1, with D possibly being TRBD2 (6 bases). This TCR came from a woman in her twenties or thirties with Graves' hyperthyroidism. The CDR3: CAISAAGGTSYNEQFF. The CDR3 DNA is TGTGCCATCAGTGCAGCCGGGGGAACCTCCTACAATGAGCAGTTCTTC.